One sample yielded the 25 T cell receptor beta chains listed below, sequenced in a study of blood T cell repertoires in COVID-19. Produced via immunoSEQ multiplex PCR; TCRdb's table is partial and in-frame only. The table includes 90,000 to 110,000 clones, around 81% detected once. The specimen was peripheral blood. These receptors were collected from a woman in her 70s with acute or convalescent COVID-19.

The chain joins TRBV27 to TRBJ2-2, with TRBD1 as a possible D gene (5 bases). The CDR3 has 13 amino acids. The germline V gene encodes CDR1 MNHEY and CDR2 SMNVEV (reference sequence). Trimming removed 4 bases at V and 8 bases at J, with 11 bases between. For the CDR3, the DNA is TGTGCCAGCAGTTACCTATCAGGGGGGGAGCTGTTTTTT. This codes for CASSYLSGGELFF.

V gene TRBV29-1 combines with J gene TRBJ1-1; D gene unclear. Germline values: CDR1 SQVTM, CDR2 ANQGSEA. V was trimmed by 5 bases and J by 5 bases, leaving 15 bases between them. There are 13 residues in the CDR3. CDR3 nucleotide sequence: TGCAGCGTTTCCCTTTCAATGCGTACTGAAGCTTTCTTT. This sequence encodes CSVSLSMRTEAFF.

The chain recombines TRBV7-2 with TRBJ1-5, with 8 bases identical to TRBD1. The CDR3 extends over 14 amino acids. The germline CDR1 and CDR2 sequences are SGHTA and FQGNSA. V lost 4 bases to trimming and J lost 4 bases; unmatched junction nucleotides: 3. CDR3 region: CASSSRTGNQPQHF. The CDR3 coding sequence is TGTGCCAGCAGCTCACGGACAGGGAATCAGCCCCAGCATTTT.

A note on this clone: A junction boundary mismatches the germline segment, possibly from a read error. This chain joins TRBV14 and TRBJ2-1, with D perhaps being TRBD1 or TRBD2 (5 bases each). CDR1 is SGHDN, CDR2 FVKESK, per germline. This CDR3 region has 16 residues. CDR3: CASNQLGAGRYNEQFF. Here the CDR3 DNA reads TGTGCCAGCAACCAACTAGGCGCAGGGCGATACAATGAGCAGTTCTTC.

V usage is TRBV6-5 and J usage is TRBJ1-1; D gene uncertain. Germline loops: CDR1 MNHEY, CDR2 SVGAGI. V shed 10 bases and J shed 5 bases, with 17 bases lying between them. This CDR3 is 13 amino acids long. CDR3 amino acids: CATERGVGTEAFF. The CDR3 nucleotides are TGTGCCACCGAGCGGGGTGTGGGTACTGAAGCTTTCTTT.

The chain combines TRBV12-5 with TRBJ1-2; maybe TRBD1 (6 bases). The CDR3 sequence is 16 residues long. The germline CDR1 and CDR2 sequences are LGHNT and FRNRAP. The V end lost 1 base, the J end lost 2 bases, and 14 bases lay between the germline ends. CDR3 sequence reads: CASGLGRGSANYGYTF. DNA of the CDR3: TGTGCTAGTGGTTTGGGAAGGGGGTCTGCGAACTATGGCTACACCTTC.

The chain recombines TRBV18 with TRBJ1-6; 7 bases match TRBD1. There are 14 residues in the CDR3. After removal of 4 bases from V and 7 bases from J, the junction contained 4 bases not matched to a gene. In germline, CDR1 is KGHSH, CDR2 LQKENI. CDR3 in amino acids: CASSLRDSNSPLHF. The DNA for the CDR3 is TGTGCCAGCTCACTCCGGGACAGCAATTCACCCCTCCACTTT.

The J gene is TRBJ2-3, the V gene TRBV27; unclear D gene. The germline V gene has CDR1 MNHEY and CDR2 SMNVEV (reference sequence). Between the trimmed V and J ends, which lost 4 bases and 6 bases, there was a span of 11 bases. This CDR3 is built from 13 residues. The CDR3 DNA sequence: TGTGCCAGCAGTTGGAGCGAACTGGATACGCAGTATTTT. It specifies CASSWSELDTQYF.

V and J are TRBV19 and TRBJ2-3, with 11 bases aligning to TRBD2. Germline-derived CDR1 and CDR2 are LNHDA and SQIVND (reference sequence). V was pared by 5 bases and J by 6 bases, with 4 bases of the junction left unmatched. The CDR3 extends over 14 amino acids. The chain's CDR3 is CASSARTSGDTQYF. CDR3 nucleotides: TGTGCCAGTAGTGCCCGGACTAGCGGGGATACGCAGTATTTT.

The chain links TRBV7-2 to TRBJ1-1; the D is unclear. V lost 3 bases, J lost 0 bases, and 8 bases lay in between. The V gene's germline CDR1 is SGHTA and CDR2 FQGNSA. The CDR3 length is 14 residues. The CDR3 DNA is TGTGCCAGCAGCTTGGTCAGAATGAACACTGAAGCTTTCTTT. Translating gives CASSLVRMNTEAFF. Full variable domain (outside the CDR3, taken from reference TRBV7-2 and TRBJ1-1): GAGVSQSPSNKVTEKGKDVELRCDPISGHTALYWYRQSLGQGLEFLIYFQGNSAPDKSGLPSDRFSAERTGGSVSTLTIQRTQQEDSAVYLCASSLVRMNTEAFFGQGTRLTVV.

The CDR3 here is CASSLDLGQPQHF. The CDR3 coding sequence is TGTGCCAGCAGCTTGGACCTAGGTCAGCCCCAGCATTTT. The chain recombines TRBV5-4 with TRBJ1-5; unclear D gene. The germline V gene has CDR1 SGHNT and CDR2 YYREEE (reference sequence). This CDR3 is built from 13 residues. Trimming cost V 0 bases and J 6 bases, with 7 bases left between them.

The V and J genes are TRBV30 and TRBJ2-1; 7 bases are a match to TRBD1. Unmatched junction bases numbered 13, after V lost 3 bases and J lost 8 bases. Per the germline V gene, CDR1 is GTSNPN and CDR2 is SVGIG (reference sequence). CDR3 size: 15 residues. The CDR3: CAWSPGQLRGHEQFF. In DNA, the CDR3 is TGTGCCTGGAGCCCGGGACAGCTGCGTGGTCATGAGCAGTTCTTC.

The chain employs TRBV19 and TRBJ2-2, with TRBD2 matching 8 bases. V shed 1 base, J shed 7 bases, and the junction held 5 bases outside the gene matches. The CDR3 sequence is 15 residues long. Germline CDR1 reads LNHDA; CDR2 reads SQIVND (reference sequence). CDR3 in amino acids: CASSIGGLVSGELFF. CDR3 nucleotides: TGTGCCAGTAGTATAGGGGGACTAGTCAGCGGGGAGCTGTTTTTT.

The CDR3 loop reads CASSGDRDYEQYF. The CDR3 DNA reads TGTGCCAGTAGTGGCGACAGGGACTACGAGCAGTACTTC. This chain uses TRBV19 with TRBJ2-7; 7 bases are a match to TRBD1. From germline, CDR1 is LNHDA and CDR2 SQIVND (reference sequence). The length of the CDR3 is 13 residues. With V trimmed by 5 bases and J by 3 bases, 4 bases remained unmatched.

This chain joins TRBV10-2 and TRBJ1-5; the D gene is possibly TRBD1 (5 bases). Germline values: CDR1 WSHSY, CDR2 SAAADI. This CDR3 is built from 16 residues. Trimming took off 6 bases at V and 0 bases at J, with 15 bases between the two ends. The CDR3 nucleotides are TGCGCCAGCAGGGACACCGACGATTATAGCAATCAGCCCCAGCATTTT. Amino acid sequence: CASRDTDDYSNQPQHF.

The CDR3 nucleotides are TGTGCCAGCAGCACCGGGACAGACCAGCGAACTGAAGCTTTCTTT. It specifies CASSTGTDQRTEAFF. The chain employs TRBV7-2 and TRBJ1-1; 7 bases match TRBD1. V lost 5 bases to trimming and J lost 5 bases; unmatched junction nucleotides: 11. Germline CDR1 SGHTA, CDR2 FQGNSA. There are 15 residues in the CDR3.

The table lists this clone with a few counts. This chain uses TRBV6-5 with TRBJ1-2, with TRBD1 identical over 9 bases. The ends lost 6 bases at V and 2 bases at J; junction bases unmatched: 7. This CDR3 region has 15 residues. CDR1 and CDR2 (germline): MNHEY, SVGAGI. The CDR3 sequence is CASRPTGGLNYGYTF. DNA of the CDR3: TGTGCCAGCAGACCTACAGGGGGCTTAAACTATGGCTACACCTTC.

This sequence joins TRBV19 and TRBJ1-5; no definite D call. The V end was cut by 4 bases, the J end by 7 bases, with 11 bases between. The CDR3 length is 13 residues. In germline, CDR1 is LNHDA, CDR2 SQIVND (reference sequence). The CDR3 DNA sequence: TGTGCCAGTAGTAGGGTCGCCGGGCAGCCCCAGCATTTT. Its protein is CASSRVAGQPQHF.

The genes are TRBV6-6 and TRBJ1-1, with D perhaps TRBD1 (5 bases). Germline V lookup: CDR1 MNHNY, CDR2 SVGAGI (reference sequence). The CDR3 is made up of 11 amino acids. Trimming took 10 bases from V and 8 from J, leaving 14 bases between them. CDR3 sequence (DNA): TGTGCCACCTGGGGCGGCGGAGAAGCTTTCTTT. Amino acids: CATWGGGEAFF.

This chain uses TRBV5-6 with TRBJ1-6; possibly TRBD1 for D (6 bases). The CDR3 is made up of 15 amino acids. V gave up 0 bases and J gave up 8 bases, with 12 bases separating them. CDR1 and CDR2 from the germline V gene are SGHDT and YYEEEE. CDR3 amino acids: CASSLDGGADSPLHF. CDR3 DNA: TGTGCCAGCAGCTTGGATGGGGGCGCGGATTCACCCCTCCACTTT. Based on the CDR3 plus reference TRBV5-6 and TRBJ1-6, the full variable domain is DAGVTQSPTHLIKTRGQQVTLRCSPKSGHDTVSWYQQALGQGPQFIFQYYEEEERQRGNFPDRFSGHQFPNYSSELNVNALLLGDSALYLCASSLDGGADSPLHFGNGTRLTVT.

CDR3: CAWAGGPYEQYF. CDR3 nucleotides: TGTGCCTGGGCAGGGGGCCCCTACGAGCAGTACTTC. The chain carries TRBV30 and TRBJ2-7; 8 bases match TRBD1. After removal of 5 bases from V and 2 bases from J, the junction contained 2 bases not matched to a gene. This CDR3 spans 12 amino acids. In germline, CDR1 is GTSNPN, CDR2 SVGIG (reference sequence). The full variable domain, its missing parts supplied by reference TRBV30 and TRBJ2-7, is SQTIHQWPATLVQPVGSPLSLECTVEGTSNPNLYWYRQAAGRGLQLLFYSVGIGQISSEVPQNLSASRPQDRQFILSSKKLLLSDSGFYLCAWAGGPYEQYFGPGTRLTVT.

V gene TRBV28 combines with J gene TRBJ1-5, with D maybe TRBD1 (6 bases). This CDR3 is built from 15 residues. V gave up 4 bases and J gave up 6 bases, with 16 bases separating them. Germline CDR1 reads MDHEN; CDR2 reads SYDVKM. This chain's CDR3 is CASSSPGQVVQPQHF. The CDR3 bases are TGTGCCAGCAGTTCTCCGGGACAAGTGGTTCAGCCCCAGCATTTT. Variable domain in full (rest from reference TRBV28 and TRBJ1-5): DVKVTQSSRYLVKRTGEKVFLECVQDMDHENMFWYRQDPGLGLRLIYFSYDVKMKEKGDIPEGYSVSREKKERFSLILESASTNQTSMYLCASSSPGQVVQPQHFGDGTRLSIL.

This chain joins TRBV18 and TRBJ1-4; D perhaps matches TRBD1 (6 bases). Trimming took off 9 bases at V and 0 bases at J, with 8 bases between the two ends. The germline CDR1 and CDR2 sequences are KGHSH and LQKENI. The CDR3 is made up of 13 amino acids. The CDR3 region has the DNA TGTGCCAGTCAGGGGACAACTAATGAAAAACTGTTTTTT. This translates into CASQGTTNEKLFF.

V gene TRBV19 combines with J gene TRBJ2-1; perhaps TRBD2 as D (5 bases). Trimming removed 1 base at V and 5 bases at J, with 12 bases between. CDR3 length: 15 amino acids. CDR1 is LNHDA and CDR2 is SQIVND in the germline V gene (reference sequence). The CDR3 spells CASSIGGTGNNEQFF. DNA for the CDR3: TGTGCCAGTAGTATAGGGGGTACCGGGAACAATGAGCAGTTCTTC.

The chain couples TRBV29-1 to TRBJ2-5, with 8 positions matching TRBD1. The CDR3 is 15 residues long. The germline V gene encodes CDR1 SQVTM and CDR2 ANQGSEA. The V segment lost 3 bases and the J segment 4 bases; nucleotides outside the gene matches: 10. Here the CDR3 DNA reads TGCAGCGTTGAGAAATGGCAGGGGGCTCGAGAGACCCAGTACTTC. Its translation: CSVEKWQGARETQYF.